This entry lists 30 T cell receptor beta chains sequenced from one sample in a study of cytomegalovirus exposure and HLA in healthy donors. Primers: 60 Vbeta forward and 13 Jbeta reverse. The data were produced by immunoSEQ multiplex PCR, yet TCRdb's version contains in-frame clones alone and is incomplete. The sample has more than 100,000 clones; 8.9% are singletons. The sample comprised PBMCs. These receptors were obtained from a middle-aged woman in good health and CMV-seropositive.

The CDR3 loop reads CASSLKGSRETQYF. The CDR3 DNA reads TGTGCCAGCAGCTTGAAAGGTAGCAGAGAGACCCAGTACTTC. The rearrangement joins TRBV5-4 to TRBJ2-5; D not certain. The germline CDR1 and CDR2 sequences are SGHNT and YYREEE (reference sequence). The CDR3 contains 14 residues. The V and J ends lost 1 base and 4 bases respectively, with 11 bases between them.

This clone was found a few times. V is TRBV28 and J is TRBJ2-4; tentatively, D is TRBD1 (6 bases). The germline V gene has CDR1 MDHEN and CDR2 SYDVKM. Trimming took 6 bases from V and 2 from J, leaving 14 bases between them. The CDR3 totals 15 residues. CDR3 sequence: CASSPGDGTKNIQYF. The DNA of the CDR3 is TGTGCCAGCAGCCCAGGGGATGGGACCAAAAACATTCAGTACTTC.

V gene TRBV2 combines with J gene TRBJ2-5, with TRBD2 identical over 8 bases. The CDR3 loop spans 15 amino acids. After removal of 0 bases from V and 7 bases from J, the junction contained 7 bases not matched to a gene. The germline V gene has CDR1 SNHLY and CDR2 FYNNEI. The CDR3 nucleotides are TGTGCCAGCAGTGAAGCCAGCGGGAGTATGGGGACCCAGTACTTC. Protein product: CASSEASGSMGTQYF.

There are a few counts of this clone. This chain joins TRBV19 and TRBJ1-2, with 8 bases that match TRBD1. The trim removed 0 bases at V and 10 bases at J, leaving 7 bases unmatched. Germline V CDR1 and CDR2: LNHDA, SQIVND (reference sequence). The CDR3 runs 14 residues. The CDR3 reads CASSIERGTGLYTF. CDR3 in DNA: TGTGCCAGTAGTATAGAGCGGGGGACAGGACTCTACACCTTC.

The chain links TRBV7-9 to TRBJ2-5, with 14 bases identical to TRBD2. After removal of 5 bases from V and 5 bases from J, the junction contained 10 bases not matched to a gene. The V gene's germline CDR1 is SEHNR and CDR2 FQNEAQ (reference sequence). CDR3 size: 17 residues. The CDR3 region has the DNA TGTGCCAGCAGCCCCGGGACTAGCGGGGGCTTTCGGGAGACCCAGTACTTC. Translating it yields CASSPGTSGGFRETQYF.

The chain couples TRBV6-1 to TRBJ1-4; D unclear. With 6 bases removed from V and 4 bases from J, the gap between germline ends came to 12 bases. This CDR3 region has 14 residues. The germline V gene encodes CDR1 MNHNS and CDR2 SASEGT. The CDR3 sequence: CASRREMDNEKLFF. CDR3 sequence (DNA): TGTGCCAGCAGGAGGGAAATGGATAATGAAAAACTGTTTTTT.

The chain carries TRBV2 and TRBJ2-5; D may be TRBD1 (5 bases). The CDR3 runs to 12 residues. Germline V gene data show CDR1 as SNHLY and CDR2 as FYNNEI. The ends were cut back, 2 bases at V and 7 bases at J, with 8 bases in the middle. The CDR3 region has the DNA TGTGCCAGCAGTGAAATGCAGGGGACCCAGTACTTC. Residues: CASSEMQGTQYF.

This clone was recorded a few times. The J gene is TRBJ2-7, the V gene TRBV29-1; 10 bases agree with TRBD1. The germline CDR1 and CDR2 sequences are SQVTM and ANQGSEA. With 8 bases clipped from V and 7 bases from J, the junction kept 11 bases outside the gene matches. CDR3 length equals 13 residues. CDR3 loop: CSSRTGGSPEQYF. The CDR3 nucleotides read TGCAGCTCTCGGACAGGGGGATCCCCGGAGCAGTACTTC.

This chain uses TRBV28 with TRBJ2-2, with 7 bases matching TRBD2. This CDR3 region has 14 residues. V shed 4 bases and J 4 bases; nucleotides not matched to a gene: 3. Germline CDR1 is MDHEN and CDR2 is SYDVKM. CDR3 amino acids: CASSYLAGTGELFF. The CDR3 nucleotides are TGTGCCAGCAGTTACTTAGCGGGCACCGGGGAGCTGTTTTTT. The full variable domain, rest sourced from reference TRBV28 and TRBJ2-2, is DVKVTQSSRYLVKRTGEKVFLECVQDMDHENMFWYRQDPGLGLRLIYFSYDVKMKEKGDIPEGYSVSREKKERFSLILESASTNQTSMYLCASSYLAGTGELFFGEGSRLTVL.

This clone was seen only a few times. The CDR3 bases are TGTGCCAGCAGCTCAACCGCTACCGGGACTGGAAGCTACACCTTC. Protein: CASSSTATGTGSYTF. The chain employs TRBV7-9 and TRBJ1-2; possible D gene TRBD1, 5 bases. This CDR3 spans 15 amino acids. The V gene's germline CDR1 is SEHNR and CDR2 FQNEAQ (reference sequence). Trimming removed 4 bases at V and 9 bases at J, with 21 bases between.

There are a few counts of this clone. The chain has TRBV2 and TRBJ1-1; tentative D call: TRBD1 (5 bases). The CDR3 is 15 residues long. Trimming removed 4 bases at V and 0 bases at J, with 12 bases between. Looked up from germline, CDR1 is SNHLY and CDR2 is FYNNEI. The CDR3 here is CASSGDSIMNTEAFF. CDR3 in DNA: TGTGCCAGCAGTGGAGACAGTATCATGAACACTGAAGCTTTCTTT.

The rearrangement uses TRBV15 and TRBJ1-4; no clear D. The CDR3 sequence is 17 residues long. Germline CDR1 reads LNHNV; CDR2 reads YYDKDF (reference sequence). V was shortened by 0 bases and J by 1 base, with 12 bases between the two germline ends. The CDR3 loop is CATSRDPGRLTNEKLFF. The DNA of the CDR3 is TGTGCCACCAGCAGAGATCCGGGAAGGTTAACTAATGAAAAACTGTTTTTT.

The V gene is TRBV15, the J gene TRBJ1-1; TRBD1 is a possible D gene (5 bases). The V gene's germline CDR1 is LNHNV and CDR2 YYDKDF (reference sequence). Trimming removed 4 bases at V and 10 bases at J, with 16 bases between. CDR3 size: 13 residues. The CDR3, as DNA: TGTGCCACCAGCAAAGGACATAGGGTAAGAGCTTTCTTT. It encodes CATSKGHRVRAFF.

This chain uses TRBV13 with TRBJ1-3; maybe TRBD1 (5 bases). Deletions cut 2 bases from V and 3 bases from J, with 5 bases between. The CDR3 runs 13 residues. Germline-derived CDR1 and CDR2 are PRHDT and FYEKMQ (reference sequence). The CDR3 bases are TGTGCCAGCAGCTTAAGGGGTGGAAACACCATATATTTT. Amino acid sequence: CASSLRGGNTIYF.

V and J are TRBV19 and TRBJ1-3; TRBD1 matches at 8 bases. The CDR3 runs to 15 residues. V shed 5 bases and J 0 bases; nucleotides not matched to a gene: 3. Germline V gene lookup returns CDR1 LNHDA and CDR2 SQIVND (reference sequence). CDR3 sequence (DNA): TGTGCCAGTAGTGGGGACAGGTTCTCTGGAAACACCATATATTTT. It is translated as CASSGDRFSGNTIYF.

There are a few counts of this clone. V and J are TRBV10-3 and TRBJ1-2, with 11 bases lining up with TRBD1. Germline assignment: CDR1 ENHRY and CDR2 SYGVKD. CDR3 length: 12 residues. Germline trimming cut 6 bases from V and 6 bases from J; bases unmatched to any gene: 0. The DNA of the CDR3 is TGTGCCATCAGGGGACAGGGGGATGGCTACACCTTC. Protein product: CAIRGQGDGYTF.

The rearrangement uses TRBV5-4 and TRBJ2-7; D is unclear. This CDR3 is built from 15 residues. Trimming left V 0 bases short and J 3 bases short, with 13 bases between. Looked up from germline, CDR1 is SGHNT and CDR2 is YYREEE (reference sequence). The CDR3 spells CASSLGMRGDYEQYF. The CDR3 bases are TGTGCCAGCAGCTTGGGGATGAGAGGAGACTACGAGCAGTACTTC.

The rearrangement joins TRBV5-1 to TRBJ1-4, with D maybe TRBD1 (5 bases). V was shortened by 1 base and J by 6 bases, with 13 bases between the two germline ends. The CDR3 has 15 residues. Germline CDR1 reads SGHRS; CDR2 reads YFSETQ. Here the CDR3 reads CASSLPPGGDEKLFF. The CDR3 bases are TGCGCCAGCAGCTTGCCGCCGGGAGGGGATGAAAAACTGTTTTTT.

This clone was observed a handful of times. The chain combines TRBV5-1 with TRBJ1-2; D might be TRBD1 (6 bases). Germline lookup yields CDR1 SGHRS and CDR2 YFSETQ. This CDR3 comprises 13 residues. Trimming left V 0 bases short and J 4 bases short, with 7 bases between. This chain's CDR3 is CASSLGDIYGYTF. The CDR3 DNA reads TGCGCCAGCAGCTTGGGGGACATCTATGGCTACACCTTC.

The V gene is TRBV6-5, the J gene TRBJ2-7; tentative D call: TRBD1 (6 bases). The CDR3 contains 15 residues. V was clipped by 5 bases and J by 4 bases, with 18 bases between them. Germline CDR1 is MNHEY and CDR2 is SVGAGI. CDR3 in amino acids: CASSRKTGKTYEQYF. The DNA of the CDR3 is TGTGCCAGCAGTAGGAAAACAGGGAAGACATACGAGCAGTACTTC.

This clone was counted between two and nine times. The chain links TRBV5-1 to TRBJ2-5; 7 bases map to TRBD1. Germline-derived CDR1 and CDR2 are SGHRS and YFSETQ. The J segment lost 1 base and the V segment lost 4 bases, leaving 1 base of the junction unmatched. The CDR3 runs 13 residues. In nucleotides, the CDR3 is TGCGCCAGCAGCCGGGACAGCCAAGAGACCCAGTACTTC. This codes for CASSRDSQETQYF.

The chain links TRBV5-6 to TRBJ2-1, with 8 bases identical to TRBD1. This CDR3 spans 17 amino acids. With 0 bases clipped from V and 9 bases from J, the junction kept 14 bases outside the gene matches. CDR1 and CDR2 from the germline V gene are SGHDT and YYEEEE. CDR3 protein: CASSLGGMTGVWSEQFF. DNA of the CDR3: TGTGCCAGCAGCTTGGGGGGAATGACAGGGGTCTGGAGTGAGCAGTTCTTC. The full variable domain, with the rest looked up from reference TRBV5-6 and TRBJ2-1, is DAGVTQSPTHLIKTRGQQVTLRCSPKSGHDTVSWYQQALGQGPQFIFQYYEEEERQRGNFPDRFSGHQFPNYSSELNVNALLLGDSALYLCASSLGGMTGVWSEQFFGPGTRLTVL.

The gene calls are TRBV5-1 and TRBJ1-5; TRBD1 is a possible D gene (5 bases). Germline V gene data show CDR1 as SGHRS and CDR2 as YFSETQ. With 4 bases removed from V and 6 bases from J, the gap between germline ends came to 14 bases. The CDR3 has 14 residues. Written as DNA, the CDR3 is TGCGCCAGCAGCCCTGGGGAGGGGAGTCAGCCCCAGCATTTT. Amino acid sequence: CASSPGEGSQPQHF.

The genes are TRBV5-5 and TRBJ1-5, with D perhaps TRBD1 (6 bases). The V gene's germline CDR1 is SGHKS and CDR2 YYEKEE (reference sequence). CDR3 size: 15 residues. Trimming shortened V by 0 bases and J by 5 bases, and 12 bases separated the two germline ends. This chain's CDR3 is CASSLVGGGDQPQHF. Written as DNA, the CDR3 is TGTGCCAGCAGCTTGGTAGGGGGAGGGGATCAGCCCCAGCATTTT.

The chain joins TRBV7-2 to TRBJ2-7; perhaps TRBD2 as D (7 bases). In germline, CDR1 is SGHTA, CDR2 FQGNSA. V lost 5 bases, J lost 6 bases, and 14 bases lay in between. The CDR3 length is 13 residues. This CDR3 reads CASSKRGGFEQYF. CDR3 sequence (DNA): TGTGCCAGCAGCAAAAGGGGGGGTTTCGAGCAGTACTTC.

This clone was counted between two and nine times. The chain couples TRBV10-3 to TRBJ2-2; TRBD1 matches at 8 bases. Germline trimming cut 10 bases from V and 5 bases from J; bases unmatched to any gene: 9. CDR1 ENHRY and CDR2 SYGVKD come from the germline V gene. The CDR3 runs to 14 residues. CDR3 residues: CASRQGILTGELFF. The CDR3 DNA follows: TGTGCCAGCCGACAGGGGATTTTGACCGGGGAGCTGTTTTTT.

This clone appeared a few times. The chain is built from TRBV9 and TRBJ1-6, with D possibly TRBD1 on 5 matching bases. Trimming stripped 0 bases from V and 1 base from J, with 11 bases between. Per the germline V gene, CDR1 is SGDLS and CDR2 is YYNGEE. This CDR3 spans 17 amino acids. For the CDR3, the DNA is TGTGCCAGCAGCGTAGAGCCCCGGGGGTCCTATAATTCACCCCTCCACTTT. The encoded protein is CASSVEPRGSYNSPLHF.

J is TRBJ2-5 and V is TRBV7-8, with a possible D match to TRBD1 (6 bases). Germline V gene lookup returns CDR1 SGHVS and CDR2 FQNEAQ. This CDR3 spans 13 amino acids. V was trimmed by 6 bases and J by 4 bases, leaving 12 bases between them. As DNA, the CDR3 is TGTGCCAGCAGTGGCCCCAGGGGAGAGACCCAGTACTTC. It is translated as CASSGPRGETQYF.

CDR3 amino acids: CASGARDRNSGNTIYF. The CDR3, as DNA: TGTGCTAGTGGCGCCCGGGACAGAAACTCTGGAAACACCATATATTTT. The chain carries TRBV12-5 and TRBJ1-3; 7 bases line up with TRBD1. Trimming cost V 6 bases and J 0 bases; bases outside gene matches: 8. The CDR3 totals 16 residues. Germline V gene sequence: CDR1 LGHNT, CDR2 FRNRAP.

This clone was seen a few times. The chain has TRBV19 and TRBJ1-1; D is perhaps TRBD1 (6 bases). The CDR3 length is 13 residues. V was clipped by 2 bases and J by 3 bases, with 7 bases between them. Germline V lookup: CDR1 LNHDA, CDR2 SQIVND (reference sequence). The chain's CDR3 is CASSINRDTEAFF. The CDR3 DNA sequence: TGTGCCAGTAGTATAAACAGGGACACTGAAGCTTTCTTT.